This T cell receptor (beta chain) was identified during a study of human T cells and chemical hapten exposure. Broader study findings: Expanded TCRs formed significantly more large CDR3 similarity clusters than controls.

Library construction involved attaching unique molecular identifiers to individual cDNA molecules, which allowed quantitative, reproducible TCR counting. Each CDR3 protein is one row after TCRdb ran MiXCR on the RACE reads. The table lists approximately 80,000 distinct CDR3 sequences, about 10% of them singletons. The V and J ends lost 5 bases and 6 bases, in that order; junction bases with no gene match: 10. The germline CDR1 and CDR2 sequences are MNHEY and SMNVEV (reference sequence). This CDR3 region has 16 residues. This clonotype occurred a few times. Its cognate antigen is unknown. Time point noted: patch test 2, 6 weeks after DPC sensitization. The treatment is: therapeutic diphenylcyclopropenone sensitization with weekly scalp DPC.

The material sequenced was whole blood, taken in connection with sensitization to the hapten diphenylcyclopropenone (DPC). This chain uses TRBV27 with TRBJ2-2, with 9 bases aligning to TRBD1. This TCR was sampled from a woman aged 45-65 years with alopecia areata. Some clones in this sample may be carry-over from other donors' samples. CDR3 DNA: TGTGCCAGCAGTCACCGACAGGGGGGGCCAGCCGGGGAGCTGTTTTTT. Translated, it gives CASSHRQGGPAGELFF.